These 22 T cell receptor beta chains were all obtained from the same sample, sequenced in a study of regulatory T cells in long-lasting Graves disease. Time point meaning: persistent/refractory GD, antithyroid drugs over 5 years with positive TRAb. Construction of the TCR library relied on RNA isolated from PBMCs. Assembly of TCR beta libraries relied on iRepertoire HTBI primers together with Arm-PCR of CDR3 regions. TCRdb passed the multiplex PCR reads through MiXCR, listing each CDR3 protein once. This sample has approximately 470,000 distinct CDR3 sequences; less than 25% occur once, and the top ten carry 7% to 10%. The sample consisted of peripheral blood mononuclear cells (PBMCs), taken when the disease was refractory, from a patient treated with antithyroid drugs. These receptors were collected from a female donor with Graves disease.

This chain's CDR3 is CASSLYPVYGYTF. CDR3 nucleotides: TGTGCCAGCAGCTTATATCCAGTCTATGGCTACACCTTC. This sequence joins TRBV7-2 and TRBJ1-2; D is unclear. Between the trimmed V and J ends, which lost 2 bases and 4 bases, there was a span of 8 bases. The germline gives CDR1 SGHTA, CDR2 FQGNSA. This CDR3 has 13 amino acids. The full variable domain, with the rest looked up from reference TRBV7-2 and TRBJ1-2, is GAGVSQSPSNKVTEKGKDVELRCDPISGHTALYWYRQSLGQGLEFLIYFQGNSAPDKSGLPSDRFSAERTGGSVSTLTIQRTQQEDSAVYLCASSLYPVYGYTFGSGTRLTVV.

This clonotype has more than one count but fewer than ten. CDR3 residues: CSVFRGTGELFF. The DNA for the CDR3 is TGCAGCGTTTTCAGGGGTACCGGGGAGCTGTTTTTT. The chain joins TRBV29-1 to TRBJ2-2; maybe TRBD1 (6 bases). The CDR3 length is 12 residues. From germline, CDR1 is SQVTM and CDR2 ANQGSEA. V gave up 5 bases and J gave up 5 bases, with 9 bases separating them.

The chain uses TRBV30 and TRBJ1-2, with D uncertain. Trimming removed 0 bases at V and 4 bases at J, with 15 bases between. The germline gives CDR1 GTSNPN, CDR2 SVGIG (reference sequence). The CDR3 totals 15 residues. In DNA form, the CDR3 reads TGTGCCTGGAGTGTCGGGGTGCAGACAACCTATGGCTACACCTTC. Protein sequence: CAWSVGVQTTYGYTF.

The V call is TRBV7-9, the J call TRBJ2-7, with D possibly being TRBD1 (5 bases). Per germline, CDR1 SEHNR and CDR2 FQNEAQ (reference sequence). CDR3 size: 15 residues. The ends were cut back, 0 bases at V and 5 bases at J, with 14 bases in the middle. The CDR3 sequence is CASSLAQQGNHEQYF. CDR3 coding DNA: TGTGCCAGCAGCTTAGCGCAGCAGGGTAATCACGAGCAGTACTTC.

At least ten counts were recorded for this clonotype. The chain carries TRBV11-2 and TRBJ2-5, with TRBD1 identical over 10 bases. Looked up from germline, CDR1 is SGHAT and CDR2 is FQNNGV. This CDR3 is 16 amino acids long. J was trimmed by 9 bases and V by 1 base; bases with no gene match: 11. CDR3 loop: CASSLGGTGEEGAQYF. DNA for the CDR3: TGTGCCAGCAGCTTAGGAGGGACAGGGGAGGAAGGGGCCCAGTACTTC.

Many counts were recorded for this clonotype. This chain connects TRBV6-5 to TRBJ1-1; D is undetermined. V lost 2 bases to trimming and J lost 5 bases, with 18 bases between them. The CDR3 consists of 16 residues. The germline gives CDR1 MNHEY, CDR2 SVGAGI. CDR3 sequence reads: CASSYSFEDRRTEAFF. The CDR3 DNA follows: TGTGCCAGCAGTTACAGCTTCGAAGACCGACGAACTGAAGCTTTCTTT.

The chain links TRBV29-1 to TRBJ2-5; D not certain. Trimming took off 1 base at V and 2 bases at J, with 5 bases between the two ends. CDR1 and CDR2 (germline): SQVTM, ANQGSEA. CDR3 size: 12 residues. Here the CDR3 reads CSVEGFQETQYF. CDR3 nucleotide sequence: TGCAGCGTTGAAGGGTTTCAAGAGACCCAGTACTTC. Supplemented by reference TRBV29-1 and TRBJ2-5, the full variable domain reads SAVISQKPSRDICQRGTSLTIQCQVDSQVTMMFWYRQQPGQSLTLIATANQGSEATYESGFVIDKFPISRPNLTFSTLTVSNMSPEDSSIYLCSVEGFQETQYFGPGTRLLVL.

This clonotype was picked up many times. The rearrangement uses TRBV20-1 and TRBJ1-1, with 7 bases that match TRBD1. This CDR3 is built from 14 residues. The J segment lost 1 base and the V segment lost 3 bases, leaving 5 bases of the junction unmatched. Germline V gives CDR1 DFQATT, CDR2 SNEGSKA (reference sequence). The CDR3 sequence: CSARRTGWNTEAFF. CDR3 sequence (DNA): TGCAGTGCTAGGCGGACAGGTTGGAACACTGAAGCTTTCTTT.

The chain recombines TRBV11-2 with TRBJ2-1; D unresolved. The length of the CDR3 is 15 residues. Between the trimmed V and J ends, which lost 0 bases and 1 base, there was a span of 7 bases. The germline CDR1 and CDR2 sequences are SGHAT and FQNNGV. The CDR3 spells CASSLERISYNEQFF. The DNA of the CDR3 is TGTGCCAGCAGCTTAGAGCGGATTTCCTACAATGAGCAGTTCTTC.

The V gene is TRBV6-1, the J gene TRBJ2-7; 10 bases line up with TRBD2. After removal of 11 bases from V and 1 base from J, the junction contained 5 bases not matched to a gene. Germline V gives CDR1 MNHNS, CDR2 SASEGT. The CDR3 runs 13 residues. The DNA for the CDR3 is TGTGCCGGAGCTAGCGGGAGTTCCTACGAGCAGTACTTC. Translating it yields CAGASGSSYEQYF.

V and J are TRBV7-9 and TRBJ2-4, with 8 nucleotides matching TRBD2. V trimming: 1 base; J trimming: 3 bases; junction bases outside the gene matches: 14. This CDR3 is built from 19 residues. Germline V gene sequence: CDR1 SEHNR, CDR2 FQNEAQ (reference sequence). As DNA, the CDR3 is TGTGCCAGCAGCTTAGGTAGTGTGTCGGGAGGGCGTAGCAAAAACATTCAGTACTTC. This encodes CASSLGSVSGGRSKNIQYF. The entire variable domain, with the rest obtained from reference TRBV7-9 and TRBJ2-4, is as follows: DTGVSQNPRHKITKRGQNVTFRCDPISEHNRLYWYRQTLGQGPEFLTYFQNEAQLEKSRLLSDRFSAERPKGSFSTLEIQRTEQGDSAMYLCASSLGSVSGGRSKNIQYFGAGTRLSVL.

This clonotype was seen at least ten times. The rearrangement links TRBV28 to TRBJ1-3; TRBD1 is a possible D gene (6 bases). The V end lost 6 bases, the J end lost 3 bases, and 12 bases lay between the germline ends. The germline gives CDR1 MDHEN, CDR2 SYDVKM. The CDR3 sequence is 14 residues long. The CDR3, as DNA: TGTGCCAGCAGCATAGGGGGTTTTGGAAACACCATATATTTT. Translation gives CASSIGGFGNTIYF.

In its sample, this clonotype was seen once. A much larger clonotype is one base distant, so this may be a read error. The chain joins TRBV29-1 to TRBJ2-7, with D tentatively TRBD1 (5 bases). Germline assignment: CDR1 SQVTM and CDR2 ANQGSEA. Trimming shortened V by 3 bases and J by 9 bases, and 18 bases separated the two germline ends. The CDR3 loop spans 13 amino acids. The CDR3 protein is CSVDVSVIQGQYF. In DNA, the CDR3 is TGCAGCGTTGACGTATCCGTCATTCAGGGGCAGTACTTC.

Turning to this clonotype: This sequence may be a read error, since a much larger clone differs from it by one base. The gene calls are TRBV5-6 and TRBJ1-1, with D possibly being TRBD1 (6 bases). The germline CDR1 and CDR2 sequences are SGHDT and YYEEEE. Trimming took off 4 bases at V and 1 base at J, with 17 bases between the two ends. The CDR3 spans 16 residues. In DNA form, the CDR3 reads TGTGCCAGCAGCCCTGGGACACCTATGAGGAACACTGAAGCTTTCTTT. It codes for CASSPGTPMRNTEAFF.

This clonotype was seen repeatedly, ten times or more. The rearrangement links TRBV20-1 to TRBJ2-7, with a possible D match to TRBD2 (5 bases). This CDR3 spans 15 amino acids. Germline CDR1 DFQATT, CDR2 SNEGSKA (reference sequence). V gave up 2 bases and J gave up 3 bases, with 17 bases separating them. The CDR3 DNA is TGCAGTGCTAGACCCCTCCGAGCGGATATCTACGAGCAGTACTTC. Translating it yields CSARPLRADIYEQYF.

The rearrangement uses TRBV12-3 or TRBV12-4 and TRBJ1-5; D gene unclear. CDR3 size: 13 residues. With 4 bases removed from V and 7 bases from J, the gap between germline ends came to 11 bases. CDR3 region: CASSYTGRQPQHF. The CDR3 coding sequence is TGTGCCAGCAGTTATACCGGGAGGCAGCCCCAGCATTTT.

The chain's CDR3 is CASSWDYTYEQYF. The DNA for the CDR3 is TGTGCCAGTAGTTGGGACTACACCTACGAGCAGTACTTC. The rearrangement uses TRBV19 and TRBJ2-7; 7 bases are shared with TRBD2. The CDR3 contains 13 residues. The ends lost 5 bases at V and 2 bases at J; junction bases unmatched: 3. Germline-derived CDR1 and CDR2 are LNHDA and SQIVND (reference sequence). Complete variable domain (other parts from reference TRBV19 and TRBJ2-7): DGGITQSPKYLFRKEGQNVTLSCEQNLNHDAMYWYRQDPGQGLRLIYYSQIVNDFQKGDIAEGYSVSREKKESFPLTVTSAQKNPTAFYLCASSWDYTYEQYFGPGTRLTVT.

The CDR3 DNA reads as TGTGCCAGCAGGACCTTCGGGGAAGCTTTCTTT. As protein: CASRTFGEAFF. The V call is TRBV27, the J call TRBJ1-1; no clear D gene. CDR1 and CDR2 (germline): MNHEY, SMNVEV (reference sequence). The CDR3 contains 11 residues. The V end lost 6 bases, the J end lost 8 bases, and 10 bases lay between the germline ends.

In this sample, this clonotype turned up a few times. V gene TRBV6-1 combines with J gene TRBJ2-1, with TRBD2 matching 11 bases. This CDR3 is built from 15 residues. The V gene's germline CDR1 is MNHNS and CDR2 SASEGT. Unmatched junction bases numbered 10, after V lost 7 bases and J lost 8 bases. DNA of the CDR3: TGTGCCAGCACTCGGACACTAGCGGGAGATGATGAGCAGTTCTTC. Protein: CASTRTLAGDDEQFF.

In this sample, this clonotype turned up many times. CDR3 sequence reads: CASSARQGLNTEAFF. In nucleotides, the CDR3 is TGTGCCAGCAGTGCCCGACAGGGGCTGAACACTGAAGCTTTCTTT. The rearrangement joins TRBV6-1 to TRBJ1-1, with TRBD1 matching over 8 bases. This CDR3 is 15 amino acids long. V lost 4 bases, J lost 0 bases, and 4 bases stayed unmatched. Germline CDR1 is MNHNS and CDR2 is SASEGT.

The chain combines TRBV6-1 with TRBJ2-3; possibly TRBD1 for D (6 bases). Per the germline V gene, CDR1 is MNHNS and CDR2 is SASEGT. CDR3 length: 16 residues. Trimming removed 6 bases from V and 3 bases from J, with 19 bases in between. The CDR3: CASRERQALGTDTQYF. CDR3 nucleotides: TGTGCCAGCAGGGAACGACAGGCCCTTGGGACAGATACGCAGTATTTT.

This clonotype was detected ten times or more. The chain couples TRBV6-1 to TRBJ2-7; either TRBD1 or TRBD2 may supply D (5 bases each). V lost 1 base and J lost 2, with 9 bases in between. Germline lookup yields CDR1 MNHNS and CDR2 SASEGT. The CDR3 runs 14 residues. CDR3: CASSEGDVPYEQYF. The CDR3 coding sequence is TGTGCCAGCAGTGAAGGGGACGTTCCCTACGAGCAGTACTTC.